These 16 T cell receptor beta chains were all obtained from the same sample, sequenced in a study of T-cell memory formation after mild COVID-19 (dated by TCRdb to 2020 to 2023). Libraries came from 5' RACE. Instrument used: Illumina NovaSeq 6000. TCRdb itself trimmed the public reads at Q25 with fastp, ran MiXCR and retained productive beta chains. Each CDR3 protein appears once, grouped with its most common genes and DNA. Recorded for this sample are hundreds of thousands of distinct CDR3 sequences; roughly a fifth of them occurred a single time. Of the sample, approximately 21% is held by the ten largest clones. Material: PBMCs or a T cell subset sorted from them (not recorded which). Receptor source: a man younger than 30 who had mild COVID-19 (a few samples of this study predate the infection). The sample titles of this study are shuffled in the database, so cell type and time point are left out; the donor was told from shared clones.

The chain is built from TRBV5-4 and TRBJ2-5, with a weak D call TRBD2 (7 bases). V was pared by 5 bases and J by 5 bases, with 19 bases between. Germline V gene data show CDR1 as SGHNT and CDR2 as YYREEE (reference sequence). This CDR3 region has 15 residues. CDR3 sequence (DNA): TGTGCCAGCAGTCTCGGGGGGCCAGTGATCGAGACCCAGTACTTC. Residues: CASSLGGPVIETQYF.

This clonotype was detected many times. The chain carries TRBV15 and TRBJ2-2; 9 positions match TRBD1. The germline gives CDR1 LNHNV, CDR2 YYDKDF (reference sequence). The CDR3 totals 16 residues. V lost 3 bases, J lost 4 bases, and 6 bases stayed unmatched. The CDR3 is CATSRVVTGGTGELFF. CDR3 in DNA: TGTGCCACCAGCAGGGTGGTGACAGGGGGCACCGGGGAGCTGTTTTTT. The full variable domain, with the rest looked up from reference TRBV15 and TRBJ2-2, is DAMVIQNPRYQVTQFGKPVTLSCSQTLNHNVMYWYQQKSSQAPKLLFHYYDKDFNNEADTPDNFQSRRPNTSFCFLDIRSPGLGDTAMYLCATSRVVTGGTGELFFGEGSRLTVL.

The table lists this clonotype with many counts. This chain joins TRBV7-6 and TRBJ2-5; TRBD2 matches 8 bases. Germline V gene lookup returns CDR1 SGHVS and CDR2 FNYEAQ. The CDR3 covers 15 residues. V lost 6 bases to trimming and J lost 2 bases; unmatched junction nucleotides: 8. CDR3 nucleotide sequence: TGTGCCAGCAGATGGGATTCGGGGGGGCAAGAGACCCAGTACTTC. Its translation: CASRWDSGGQETQYF.

In this sample, this clonotype turned up a few times. J is TRBJ2-5 and V is TRBV5-5, with 7 positions matching TRBD2. CDR1 and CDR2 from the germline V gene are SGHKS and YYEKEE (reference sequence). After removal of 7 bases from V and 5 bases from J, the junction contained 11 bases not matched to a gene. This CDR3 is 14 amino acids long. The CDR3 spells CASGGPEGGETQYF. The DNA for the CDR3 is TGTGCCAGCGGCGGACCCGAGGGAGGGGAGACCCAGTACTTC.

This clonotype has more than one count but fewer than ten. The chain is built from TRBV6-1 and TRBJ1-2; D is unclear. Germline V gene lookup returns CDR1 MNHNS and CDR2 SASEGT. Trimming took off 5 bases at V and 5 bases at J, with 9 bases between the two ends. CDR3 length: 12 amino acids. The CDR3 sequence: CASSKGPYGYTF. CDR3 nucleotides: TGTGCCAGCAGTAAAGGACCATATGGCTACACCTTC.

This clonotype was observed a handful of times. V and J are TRBV12-3 or TRBV12-4 and TRBJ2-1, with D unclear. Deletions cut 7 bases from V and 7 bases from J, with 8 bases between. The CDR3 extends over 11 amino acids. The CDR3 DNA sequence: TGTGCCAGCAAAATGGGGAATGAGCAGTTCTTC. Translated, it gives CASKMGNEQFF.

The gene calls are TRBV15 and TRBJ1-5; no definite D call. Germline CDR1 is LNHNV and CDR2 is YYDKDF (reference sequence). Trimming shortened V by 0 bases and J by 6 bases, and 6 bases separated the two germline ends. The CDR3 contains 13 residues. Written as DNA, the CDR3 is TGTGCCACCAGCAGAGAAGGTGGTCAGCCCCAGCATTTT. It translates to CATSREGGQPQHF.

This clonotype has a handful of counts. The J gene is TRBJ2-7, the V gene TRBV4-1, with D perhaps TRBD2 (6 bases). Trimming pared 1 base from V and 2 bases from J, leaving 12 bases between. Germline CDR1 reads MGHRA; CDR2 reads YSYEKL. The CDR3 consists of 15 residues. This CDR3 reads CASSQADGGTYEQYF. The CDR3 bases are TGCGCCAGCAGCCAAGCAGACGGAGGGACCTACGAGCAGTACTTC.

This clonotype was found many times. The chain is built from TRBV19 and TRBJ1-4; D not resolved. Between the trimmed V and J ends, which lost 1 base and 2 bases, there was a span of 8 bases. This CDR3 is built from 15 residues. From germline, CDR1 is LNHDA and CDR2 SQIVND (reference sequence). The CDR3 is CASSIVGATNEKLFF. The CDR3 DNA follows: TGTGCCAGTAGTATAGTCGGAGCCACTAATGAAAAACTGTTTTTT.

The CDR3 loop is CSARDRRGDTDTQYF. CDR3 DNA: TGCAGTGCTAGAGATCGGCGGGGGGACACAGATACGCAGTATTTT. This chain joins TRBV20-1 and TRBJ2-3; 8 bases map to TRBD2. This CDR3 spans 15 amino acids. CDR1 and CDR2 from the germline V gene are DFQATT and SNEGSKA (reference sequence). Trimming at V came to 0 bases and at J to 2 bases, leaving 4 bases not matched to a gene.

The chain links TRBV10-2 to TRBJ2-5, with no clear D. Looked up from germline, CDR1 is WSHSY and CDR2 is SAAADI. The CDR3 consists of 13 residues. V was pared by 8 bases and J by 5 bases, with 15 bases between. The CDR3 region has the DNA TGCGCCAGCGGCCGGCTCCTAGGGGAGACCCAGTACTTC. This translates into CASGRLLGETQYF.

This chain links TRBV4-3 with TRBJ2-3; no clear D gene. This CDR3 contains 15 residues. Germline CDR1 LGHNA, CDR2 YSLEER. The V gene lost 2 bases and the J gene lost 2 bases, with 11 bases spanning the gap. The CDR3 protein is CASSQRTAITDTQYF. The DNA of the CDR3 is TGCGCCAGCAGCCAAAGAACGGCTATCACAGATACGCAGTATTTT.

The V and J genes are TRBV27 and TRBJ1-1; 12 bases align to TRBD1. V lost 3 bases and J lost 8; bases outside the gene matches: 1. The CDR3 has 13 amino acids. From germline, CDR1 is MNHEY and CDR2 SMNVEV (reference sequence). In DNA form, the CDR3 reads TGTGCCAGCAGTTTTGGGACAGGGGGCGAAGCTTTCTTT. This encodes CASSFGTGGEAFF.

This clonotype was picked up a small number of times. The chain links TRBV7-2 to TRBJ2-1; TRBD2 agrees at 13 bases. Per germline, CDR1 SGHTA and CDR2 FQGNSA. The V segment lost 6 bases and the J segment 4 bases; nucleotides outside the gene matches: 3. The CDR3 consists of 15 residues. Here the CDR3 reads CASRTTSGGYNEQFF. DNA for the CDR3: TGTGCCAGCAGAACGACTAGCGGGGGGTACAATGAGCAGTTCTTC.

The rearrangement uses TRBV6-6 and TRBJ2-1; 9 bases fit TRBD2. V was pared by 0 bases and J by 4 bases, with 1 base of the junction left unmatched. Per the germline V gene, CDR1 is MNHNY and CDR2 is SVGAGI (reference sequence). The CDR3 is made up of 15 amino acids. CDR3 protein: CASSYSGLAYNEQFF. DNA for the CDR3: TGTGCCAGCAGTTACTCTGGACTAGCGTACAATGAGCAGTTCTTC.

The CDR3: CASSLQGGSEQFF. CDR3 nucleotides: TGCGCCAGCAGCTTACAGGGGGGGAGTGAGCAGTTCTTC. The chain is built from TRBV5-1 and TRBJ2-1, with a weak D call TRBD1 (8 bases). Trimming pared 2 bases from V and 9 bases from J, leaving 12 bases between. The V gene's germline CDR1 is SGHRS and CDR2 YFSETQ. CDR3 length: 13 residues.